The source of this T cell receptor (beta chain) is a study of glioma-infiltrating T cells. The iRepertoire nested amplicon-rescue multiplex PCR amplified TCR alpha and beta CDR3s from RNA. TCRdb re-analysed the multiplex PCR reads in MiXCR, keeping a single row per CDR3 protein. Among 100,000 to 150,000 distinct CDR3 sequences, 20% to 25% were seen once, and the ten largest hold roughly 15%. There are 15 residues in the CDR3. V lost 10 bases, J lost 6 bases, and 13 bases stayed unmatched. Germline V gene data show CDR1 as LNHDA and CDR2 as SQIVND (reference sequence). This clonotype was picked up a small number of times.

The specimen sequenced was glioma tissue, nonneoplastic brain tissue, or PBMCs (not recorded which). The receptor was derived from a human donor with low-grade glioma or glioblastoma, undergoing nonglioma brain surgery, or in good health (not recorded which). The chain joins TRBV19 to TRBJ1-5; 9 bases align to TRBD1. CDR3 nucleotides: TGTGCCACTATGAGGGGGACAGGGTGGAGTCAGCCCCAGCATTTT. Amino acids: CATMRGTGWSQPQHF.